These 26 T cell receptor beta chains came from one sample sequenced in a study of PD-1 blockade in classical Hodgkin lymphoma. Described time point: cycle 4 day 1 (C4D1), after 6 weeks of nivolumab. All patients relapsed after autologous stem cell transplantation, and brentuximab vedotin exposure varied. The investigators isolated CD8+ T cells from thawed PBMCs using magnetic negative selection. Data came from immunoSEQ multiplex PCR; TCRdb stores just in-frame clones and leaves some out. This table has roughly 7,400 clones, about three fifths appearing once. The sample in question was CD8+ T cells from blood, obtained before the fourth cycle of nivolumab. The receptor source for this set is a human donor with classical Hodgkin lymphoma.

This clone was seen only a few times. The chain links TRBV7-9 to TRBJ1-1, with a possible D match to TRBD1 (5 bases). V lost 5 bases and J 4 bases, leaving 20 bases between the germline ends. This CDR3 region has 16 residues. CDR1 is SEHNR and CDR2 is FQNEAQ in the germline V gene (reference sequence). CDR3 amino acids: CASSTLQMGPFTEAFF. The DNA of the CDR3 is TGTGCCAGCAGCACCCTTCAAATGGGGCCGTTCACTGAAGCTTTCTTT.

The table lists this clone with a few counts. This rearrangement joins TRBV6-5 to TRBJ2-7; the D is unclear. The germline V gene encodes CDR1 MNHEY and CDR2 SVGAGI. This CDR3 comprises 14 residues. Trimming pared 2 bases from V and 0 bases from J, leaving 8 bases between. CDR3 sequence (DNA): TGTGCCAGCAGTTACAACTGGTTCTCCTACGAGCAGTACTTC. Translating gives CASSYNWFSYEQYF.

The chain has TRBV6-6 and TRBJ2-1; the D is unclear. Germline CDR1 MNHNY, CDR2 SVGAGI (reference sequence). Trimming left V 10 bases short and J 3 bases short, with 7 bases between. The length of the CDR3 is 11 residues. The CDR3 DNA sequence: TGTGCCACCAATGGCTACAATGAGCAGTTCTTC. It translates to CATNGYNEQFF.

This chain links TRBV7-6 with TRBJ2-5; 8 nucleotides match TRBD1. The V and J ends lost 0 bases and 1 base, in that order; junction bases with no gene match: 7. Looked up from germline, CDR1 is SGHVS and CDR2 is FNYEAQ. There are 17 residues in the CDR3. CDR3 amino acids: CASSLARAGGPQETQYF. The CDR3 DNA follows: TGTGCCAGCAGCTTAGCGAGGGCAGGGGGCCCCCAAGAGACCCAGTACTTC.

The V call is TRBV11-2, the J call TRBJ1-2; tentatively, D is TRBD1 (5 bases). The CDR3 is made up of 15 amino acids. From germline, CDR1 is SGHAT and CDR2 FQNNGV. Trimming shortened V by 0 bases and J by 0 bases, and 8 bases separated the two germline ends. As DNA, the CDR3 is TGTGCCAGCAGCTTAGAGGTGACAGCTAACTATGGCTACACCTTC. Its translation is CASSLEVTANYGYTF. The full variable domain, completed using reference TRBV11-2 and TRBJ1-2, is EAGVAQSPRYKIIEKRQSVAFWCNPISGHATLYWYQQILGQGPKLLIQFQNNGVVDDSQLPKDRFSAERLKGVDSTLKIQPAKLEDSAVYLCASSLEVTANYGYTFGSGTRLTVV.

The CDR3 spells CASSPAGGSISYEQYF. In DNA form, the CDR3 reads TGTGCCAGCTCCCCAGCGGGAGGGTCCATCTCCTACGAGCAGTACTTC. V is TRBV27 and J is TRBJ2-7, with 10 bases identical to TRBD2. Germline loops: CDR1 MNHEY, CDR2 SMNVEV (reference sequence). This CDR3 has 16 residues. V lost 8 bases and J lost 0; bases outside the gene matches: 10.

The V call is TRBV9, the J call TRBJ2-5; tentative D call: TRBD1 (6 bases). Trimming left V 0 bases short and J 4 bases short, with 13 bases between. The CDR3 totals 15 residues. The germline CDR1 and CDR2 sequences are SGDLS and YYNGEE. For the CDR3, the DNA is TGTGCCAGCAGCGTAGATACCCGGGACATAGAGACCCAGTACTTC. Amino acid sequence: CASSVDTRDIETQYF.

The gene calls are TRBV19 and TRBJ1-5; 10 nucleotides line up with TRBD1. CDR1 LNHDA and CDR2 SQIVND come from the germline V gene (reference sequence). The CDR3 sequence is 16 residues long. The junction had 9 bases not matched to a gene; V was cut back by 3 bases and J by 7 bases. The DNA for the CDR3 is TGTGCCAGTAGTATCCTCAGACAGGGGGCCGGGCAGCCCCAGCATTTT. Translated: CASSILRQGAGQPQHF.

This chain connects TRBV11-3 to TRBJ2-2; 7 nucleotides line up with TRBD1. V lost 4 bases and J lost 2; bases outside the gene matches: 4. Germline V gene lookup returns CDR1 SGHNT and CDR2 YENEEA. This CDR3 spans 15 amino acids. The CDR3 loop is CASSSRDSNTGELFF. The DNA for the CDR3 is TGTGCCAGCAGCTCCCGGGACAGCAACACCGGGGAGCTGTTTTTT.

The V call is TRBV19, the J call TRBJ1-5, with D possibly matching TRBD1 (5 bases). Per the germline V gene, CDR1 is LNHDA and CDR2 is SQIVND (reference sequence). The V end was cut by 1 base, the J end by 6 bases, with 10 bases between. The CDR3 spans 14 residues. The CDR3 DNA follows: TGTGCCAGTAGTATAGGGGGCCAAGGTCAGCCCCAGCATTTT. Amino acid sequence: CASSIGGQGQPQHF.

The rearrangement uses TRBV5-8 and TRBJ2-7, with D unresolved. This CDR3 is built from 14 residues. Germline loops: CDR1 SGHTS, CDR2 YDEGEE. With 3 bases removed from V and 3 bases from J, the gap between germline ends came to 13 bases. CDR3 nucleotide sequence: TGTGCCAGCAGCTCTCCAGAGGTGGGCTACGAGCAGTACTTC. The encoded protein is CASSSPEVGYEQYF.

This clone is medium-sized (0.01 to 0.1%) within its sample. V is TRBV30 and J is TRBJ2-7, with 10 bases that match TRBD1. Germline V lookup: CDR1 GTSNPN, CDR2 SVGIG (reference sequence). V lost 5 bases, J lost 3 bases, and 4 bases stayed unmatched. CDR3 length: 13 amino acids. Here the CDR3 DNA reads TGTGCCTGGGCGCGGACAGGGGGCTACGAGCAGTACTTC. This gives the protein CAWARTGGYEQYF.

In its sample, this clone was seen a few times. This chain joins TRBV6-5 and TRBJ2-7, with 7 bases lining up with TRBD2. Germline values: CDR1 MNHEY, CDR2 SVGAGI. Trimming cost V 6 bases and J 2 bases; bases outside gene matches: 7. The CDR3 has 14 amino acids. The CDR3 loop is CASSEAGPPYEQYF. The CDR3 DNA reads as TGTGCCAGCAGCGAAGCGGGACCACCCTACGAGCAGTACTTC.

The chain employs TRBV13 and TRBJ2-5; possible D gene TRBD1, 6 bases. Germline assignment: CDR1 PRHDT and CDR2 FYEKMQ (reference sequence). The V and J ends lost 8 bases and 6 bases respectively, with 16 bases between them. CDR3 length: 13 amino acids. The CDR3 bases are TGTGCCAGCGGGAGAGGGGGAGTGAAGACCCAGTACTTC. Residues: CASGRGGVKTQYF.

The V call is TRBV4-1, the J call TRBJ1-1; D is perhaps TRBD1 (6 bases). The CDR3 runs 15 residues. Germline values: CDR1 MGHRA, CDR2 YSYEKL. V was pared by 1 base and J by 4 bases, with 13 bases between. CDR3 region: CASSQGKGGSTEAFF. The CDR3 coding sequence is TGCGCCAGCAGCCAAGGAAAGGGGGGGAGCACTGAAGCTTTCTTT.

A few counts support this clone. V usage is TRBV11-3 and J usage is TRBJ2-7, with D tentatively TRBD1 (5 bases). CDR3 length equals 14 residues. Germline lookup yields CDR1 SGHNT and CDR2 YENEEA. Trimming stripped 5 bases from V and 1 base from J, with 12 bases between. This chain's CDR3 is CASSPSGYSYEQYF. The CDR3 nucleotides are TGTGCCAGCAGCCCTTCAGGGTATTCCTACGAGCAGTACTTC.

This chain uses TRBV7-9 with TRBJ2-1, with D possibly being TRBD2 (5 bases). CDR3 size: 14 residues. V lost 1 base to trimming and J lost 8 bases, with 12 bases between them. Germline V gene data show CDR1 as SEHNR and CDR2 as FQNEAQ (reference sequence). CDR3 nucleotides: TGTGCCAGCAGCTTAGGGACTGTCCTGTATGAGCAGTTCTTC. This sequence encodes CASSLGTVLYEQFF.

This chain joins TRBV5-4 and TRBJ2-7; 9 nucleotides line up with TRBD1. The CDR3 is made up of 13 amino acids. The germline CDR1 and CDR2 sequences are SGHNT and YYREEE (reference sequence). V shed 4 bases and J 4 bases; nucleotides not matched to a gene: 3. The CDR3 nucleotides read TGTGCCAGCAGCGTGGACAGGGGTTACGAGCAGTACTTC. This codes for CASSVDRGYEQYF. Variable domain in full (rest from reference TRBV5-4 and TRBJ2-7): ETGVTQSPTHLIKTRGQQVTLRCSSQSGHNTVSWYQQALGQGPQFIFQYYREEENGRGNFPPRFSGLQFPNYSSELNVNALELDDSALYLCASSVDRGYEQYFGPGTRLTVT.

This clone occurred once. The rearrangement uses TRBV7-8 and TRBJ1-5; TRBD1 is a possible D gene (6 bases). The CDR3 contains 17 residues. Deletions cut 4 bases from V and 0 bases from J, with 16 bases between. In germline, CDR1 is SGHVS, CDR2 FQNEAQ. This chain's CDR3 is CASSSGLGGLSNQPQHF. The DNA of the CDR3 is TGTGCCAGCAGCTCCGGATTGGGGGGGCTTAGCAATCAGCCCCAGCATTTT. The full variable domain, rest sourced from reference TRBV7-8 and TRBJ1-5, is GAGVSQSPRYKVAKRGQDVALRCDPISGHVSLFWYQQALGQGPEFLTYFQNEAQLDKSGLPSDRFFAERPEGSVSTLKIQRTQQEDSAVYLCASSSGLGGLSNQPQHFGDGTRLSIL.

This chain uses TRBV27 with TRBJ2-1, with D unresolved. Trimming stripped 8 bases from V and 7 bases from J, with 9 bases between. The germline gives CDR1 MNHEY, CDR2 SMNVEV (reference sequence). CDR3 length: 11 amino acids. CDR3 region: CASGRGNEQFF. CDR3 bases: TGTGCCAGCGGAAGAGGTAATGAGCAGTTCTTC.

To note about this clone: Because the CDR3 is missing its conserved closing phenylalanine or tryptophan, this is likely a read error. The V and J genes are TRBV27 and TRBJ2-7, with D perhaps TRBD1 or TRBD2 (6 bases each). V was pared by 8 bases and J by 3 bases, with 20 bases between. The CDR3 is 15 residues long. Germline V gene data show CDR1 as MNHEY and CDR2 as SMNVEV (reference sequence). The CDR3 region has the DNA TGTGCCAGCCGCCCCCTTAGCGAGGGGGGCTACGAGCAGTACCTC. Translated, it gives CASRPLSEGGYEQYL.

The chain joins TRBV10-3 to TRBJ2-3, with D perhaps being TRBD1 or TRBD2 (5 bases each). The CDR3 totals 14 residues. Deletions cut 9 bases from V and 2 bases from J, with 15 bases between. Per germline, CDR1 ENHRY and CDR2 SYGVKD. DNA of the CDR3: TGTGCCATTGGAAGGGTGGGGGACACAGATACGCAGTATTTT. The encoded protein is CAIGRVGDTDTQYF.

In its sample, this clone is medium-sized (0.01 to 0.1%). Distinct nucleotide sequences in the sample also encode this CDR3. The chain recombines TRBV6-1 with TRBJ2-5, with 9 bases that match TRBD1. CDR3 length equals 16 residues. The V gene end was trimmed by 3 bases and the J gene end by 5 bases; junction bases not matched to a gene: 10. Germline lookup yields CDR1 MNHNS and CDR2 SASEGT. CDR3 amino acids: CASSEPGTGTRETQYF. CDR3 DNA: TGTGCCAGCAGTGAGCCCGGGACAGGGACCCGGGAGACCCAGTACTTC.

The gene calls are TRBV27 and TRBJ1-1, with 10 positions matching TRBD1. J gave up 7 bases and V 4 bases, and 18 bases lay outside the gene matches. The CDR3 sequence is 18 residues long. Germline assignment: CDR1 MNHEY and CDR2 SMNVEV (reference sequence). DNA of the CDR3: TGTGCCAGCAGTTCAATCAGGTGGGACAGGGGATCCAGGGGTGAAGCTTTCTTT. Translated: CASSSIRWDRGSRGEAFF.

The chain uses TRBV28 and TRBJ1-5, with D hard to call. The germline V gene encodes CDR1 MDHEN and CDR2 SYDVKM. The CDR3 consists of 15 residues. V was pared by 2 bases and J by 0 bases, with 8 bases between. This chain's CDR3 is CASSLRPISNQPQHF. As DNA, the CDR3 is TGTGCCAGCAGTTTAAGGCCAATTAGCAATCAGCCCCAGCATTTT.

This clone was recorded only once. This chain uses TRBV6-5 with TRBJ2-7; tentatively, D is TRBD2 (6 bases). The CDR3 contains 14 residues. Trimming shortened V by 0 bases and J by 5 bases, and 11 bases separated the two germline ends. Per the germline V gene, CDR1 is MNHEY and CDR2 is SVGAGI. CDR3 protein: CASSYSGGRDEQYF. The CDR3 DNA is TGTGCCAGCAGTTACTCTGGAGGGAGAGACGAGCAGTACTTC.